A selection of T cell receptor beta chains follows, all from one sample in a study of blood T cell repertoires in COVID-19. The data were produced by immunoSEQ multiplex PCR, yet TCRdb's version contains in-frame clones alone and is incomplete. The data contain about 270,000 clones, about 89% of them singletons. Sequencing was done on a sample of PBMCs or T cells enriched from blood (not recorded which). The receptor source for this set is a woman aged 18-35 years who had recovered from COVID-19. Each CDR3 is given with its conserved first and last residue. Fields, in order: J gene, V gene, CDR3 protein.

TRBJ1-1 TRBV11-3 CASSAGPEGTEAFF
TRBJ1-2 TRBV5-8 CASSQQGAKGYTF
TRBJ2-1 TRBV7-3 CASMSRRDPSYNEQFF
TRBJ2-7 TRBV11-2 CASSQGLVALYEQYF
TRBJ2-5 TRBV5-6 CASSFLQGIQETQYF
TRBJ2-1 TRBV5-4 CASSLNSGSSYNEQFF
TRBJ2-2 TRBV5-1 CASSLGTSGRTGELFF
TRBJ2-2 TRBV9 CASSVDPTSGNTGELFF
TRBJ1-1 TRBV12-5 CASGLWTGGNTEAFF
TRBJ1-1 TRBV4-3 CASSQDQVGGAEAFF
TRBJ2-1 TRBV10-1 CASSESTGPNNEQFF
TRBJ1-2 TRBV19 CASSIKDNGYGYTF
TRBJ1-1 TRBV5-1 CASSLAPGRDTEAFF
TRBJ2-1 TRBV9 CASSMTSGSNEQFF
TRBJ1-2 TRBV5-1 CASRDIGGTVNYGYTF
TRBJ1-2 TRBV11-2 CASPPPGASGYTF
TRBJ2-1 TRBV29-1 CSVEIQGYYNEQFF
TRBJ2-5 TRBV7-9 CASSDLYRETQYF
TRBJ1-2 TRBV5-1 CASSLANDWNYGYTF
TRBJ2-5 TRBV2 CASSGLAESYQETQYF
TRBJ2-1 TRBV7-8 CASSPSAQGSYNEQFF
TRBJ2-2 TRBV3-1/TRBV3-2 CASSRFRGQGSDTGELFF
TRBJ2-1 TRBV4-1 CASSQVTGRDEQFF
TRBJ2-5 TRBV1 CTSSLFQVSAGGKTQYF
TRBJ1-4 TRBV2 CASNELQGAREKLFF
TRBJ1-3 TRBV4-2 CASSQYRNTIYF
TRBJ1-1 TRBV28 CASSQSTGGEAFF
TRBJ2-7 TRBV29-1 CSVEEEQGSHYEQYF
TRBJ2-3 TRBV27 CASSLSTSGDTQYF
TRBJ1-1 TRBV19 CASSIVPGNTEAFF
TRBJ2-1 TRBV4-2 CASSQATGLDEQFF
TRBJ2-7 TRBV27 CASSFQQDTSYEQYF
TRBJ1-5 TRBV6-2/TRBV6-3 CASSSGQTNSNQPQHF
TRBJ1-4 TRBV9 CANTSTEDNEKLFF
TRBJ1-1 TRBV6-5 CASKLWNTEAFF
TRBJ1-5 TRBV7-9 CASSSPGRIGDQPQHF
TRBJ1-1 TRBV18 CASSPQGVNTEAFF
TRBJ1-1 TRBV6-5 CASSYSSLETEAFF
TRBJ2-3 TRBV5-1 CASSLFAGGATDTQYF
TRBJ1-2 TRBV5-4 CASSSGGNYGYTF
TRBJ2-5 TRBV7-7 CASSRGLTGLEEETQYF
TRBJ1-6 TRBV5-1 CASSPGTGRNSPLHF
TRBJ2-3 TRBV30 CAWNAGGAEDTQYF
TRBJ1-1 TRBV7-2 CASSFDRRLINTEAFF
TRBJ1-1 TRBV7-9 CASSLAAWGIGTEAFF
TRBJ2-7 TRBV30 CAVGQGTEQYF
TRBJ1-2 TRBV28 CASSLAGGNYGYTF
TRBJ1-5 TRBV12-3/TRBV12-4 CASSSGMGQPQHF
TRBJ1-4 TRBV2 CASSTGWANEKLFF
TRBJ1-6 TRBV9 CASSRDSHPLHF
TRBJ2-1 TRBV11-3 CASSLAGGTYNEQFF
TRBJ1-2 TRBV7-2 CASSSQGEYGYTF
TRBJ2-7 TRBV27 CASSSNGGTTYEQYF
TRBJ2-1 TRBV7-6 CASSLAVDTDRSNEQFF
TRBJ1-1 TRBV9 CASSVDLLGGDGTEAFF